This TCR beta chain was recovered during a study of blood T cell repertoires in COVID-19. Produced via immunoSEQ multiplex PCR; TCRdb's table is partial and in-frame only. This sample has approximately 170,000 clones, with roughly four fifths found just once. This clone has just one count. The specimen sequenced was peripheral blood. This TCR was sampled from a man between 65 and 85 years old who had recovered from COVID-19.

The CDR3 spells CASSFRVKAYEQFF. CDR3 nucleotides: TGTGCCAGCAGTTTCCGGGTAAAGGCCTATGAGCAGTTCTTC. The genes are TRBV28 and TRBJ2-1; D is uncertain. Trimming stripped 3 bases from V and 8 bases from J, with 14 bases between. CDR3 length: 14 residues. Germline V CDR1 and CDR2: MDHEN, SYDVKM.